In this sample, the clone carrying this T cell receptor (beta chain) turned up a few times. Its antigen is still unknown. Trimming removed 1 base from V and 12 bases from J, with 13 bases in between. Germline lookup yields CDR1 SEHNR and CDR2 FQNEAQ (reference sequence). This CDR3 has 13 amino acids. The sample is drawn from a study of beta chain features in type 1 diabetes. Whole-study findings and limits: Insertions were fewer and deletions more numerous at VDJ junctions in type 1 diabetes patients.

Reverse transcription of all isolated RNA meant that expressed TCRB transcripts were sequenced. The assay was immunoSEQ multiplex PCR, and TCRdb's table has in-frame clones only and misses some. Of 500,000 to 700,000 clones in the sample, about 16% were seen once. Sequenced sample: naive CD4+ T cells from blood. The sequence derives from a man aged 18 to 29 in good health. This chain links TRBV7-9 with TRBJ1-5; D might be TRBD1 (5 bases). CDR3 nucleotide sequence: TGTGCCAGCAGCTTAGGCGGACAAGGCCGCCAGCATTTT. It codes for CASSLGGQGRQHF.